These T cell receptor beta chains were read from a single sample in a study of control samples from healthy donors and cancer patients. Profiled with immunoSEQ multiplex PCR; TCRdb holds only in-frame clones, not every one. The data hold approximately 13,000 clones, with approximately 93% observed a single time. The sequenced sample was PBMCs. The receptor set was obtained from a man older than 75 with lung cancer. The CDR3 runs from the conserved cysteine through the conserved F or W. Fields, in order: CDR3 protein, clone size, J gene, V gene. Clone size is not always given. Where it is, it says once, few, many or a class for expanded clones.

cdr3_aa: CASSLMTGRAEAFF; clone_size: .; j_call: TRBJ1-1; v_call: TRBV27
cdr3_aa: CASTRIGYLTPSLTGELFF; clone_size: .; j_call: TRBJ2-2; v_call: TRBV19
cdr3_aa: CASSLEAGEAFF; clone_size: .; j_call: TRBJ1-1; v_call: TRBV7-9
cdr3_aa: CSAHPWGGTEAFF; clone_size: .; j_call: TRBJ1-1; v_call: TRBV29-1
cdr3_aa: CASSIGSASTDTQYF; clone_size: few; j_call: TRBJ2-3; v_call: TRBV19
cdr3_aa: CASSDWVGASKGSTEAFF; clone_size: .; j_call: TRBJ1-1; v_call: TRBV6-1
cdr3_aa: CASSLKGGNYGYTF; clone_size: .; j_call: TRBJ1-2; v_call: TRBV27
cdr3_aa: CASSDGGEYEAFF; clone_size: .; j_call: TRBJ1-1; v_call: TRBV6-5
cdr3_aa: CASSHLSGGGDEQFF; clone_size: .; j_call: TRBJ2-1; v_call: TRBV3-1/TRBV3-2
cdr3_aa: CASSLLMVNEQYF; clone_size: .; j_call: TRBJ2-7; v_call: TRBV5-4
cdr3_aa: CASSLAGGPTEAFF; clone_size: few; j_call: TRBJ1-1; v_call: TRBV7-9
cdr3_aa: CASSHGTTTGANVLTF; clone_size: .; j_call: TRBJ2-6; v_call: TRBV3-1/TRBV3-2
cdr3_aa: CASSLLGTEAFF; clone_size: .; j_call: TRBJ1-1; v_call: TRBV28
cdr3_aa: CAISETAGTSTEKLFF; clone_size: .; j_call: TRBJ1-4; v_call: TRBV10-3
cdr3_aa: CASREGYNQPQHF; clone_size: .; j_call: TRBJ1-5; v_call: TRBV19
cdr3_aa: CASNSDEGGIGYTF; clone_size: once; j_call: TRBJ1-2; v_call: TRBV9
cdr3_aa: CASSLGRAGEKLFF; clone_size: .; j_call: TRBJ1-4; v_call: TRBV11-3
cdr3_aa: CASSFRTDTEAFF; clone_size: once; j_call: TRBJ1-1; v_call: TRBV6-5
cdr3_aa: CASSMGVLGEQYF; clone_size: .; j_call: TRBJ2-7; v_call: TRBV19
cdr3_aa: CASSLAQGAYNSPLHF; clone_size: .; j_call: TRBJ1-6; v_call: TRBV5-6
cdr3_aa: CASSADRGRVAFF; clone_size: .; j_call: TRBJ1-1; v_call: TRBV9
cdr3_aa: CASWTGSGTKNIQYF; clone_size: .; j_call: TRBJ2-4; v_call: TRBV6-5
cdr3_aa: CASSQEWGTTNEKLFF; clone_size: .; j_call: TRBJ1-4; v_call: TRBV4-1
cdr3_aa: CASSLGRTVRGYGYTF; clone_size: .; j_call: TRBJ1-2; v_call: TRBV7-2
cdr3_aa: CASSYSDRHYGYTF; clone_size: .; j_call: TRBJ1-2; v_call: TRBV6-2/TRBV6-3
cdr3_aa: CASSLVTYRRLVNQETQYF; clone_size: .; j_call: TRBJ2-5; v_call: TRBV7-9
cdr3_aa: CASRDALEADTQYF; clone_size: .; j_call: TRBJ2-3; v_call: TRBV6-5
cdr3_aa: CASSFRQGGTGELFF; clone_size: .; j_call: TRBJ2-2; v_call: TRBV5-1